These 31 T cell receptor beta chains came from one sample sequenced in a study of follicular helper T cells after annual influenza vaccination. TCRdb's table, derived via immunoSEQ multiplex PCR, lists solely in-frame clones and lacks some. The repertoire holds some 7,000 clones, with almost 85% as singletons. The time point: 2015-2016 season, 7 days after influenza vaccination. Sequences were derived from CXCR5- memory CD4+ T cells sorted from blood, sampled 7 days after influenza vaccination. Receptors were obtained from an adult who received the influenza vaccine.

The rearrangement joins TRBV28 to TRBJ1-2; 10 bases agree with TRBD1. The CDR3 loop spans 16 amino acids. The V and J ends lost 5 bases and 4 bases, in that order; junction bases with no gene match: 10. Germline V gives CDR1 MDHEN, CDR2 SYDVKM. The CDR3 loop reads CASSLLGQGSIYGYTF. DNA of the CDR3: TGTGCCAGCAGTCTGCTGGGACAGGGGTCGATCTATGGCTACACCTTC.

CDR3 in DNA: TGCAGCGTTGAATGGGGGCAGGGCACAGATACGCAGTATTTT. This encodes CSVEWGQGTDTQYF. The chain joins TRBV29-1 to TRBJ2-3, with a tentative D call TRBD1 (6 bases). V gave up 2 bases and J gave up 1 base, with 10 bases separating them. The germline V gene has CDR1 SQVTM and CDR2 ANQGSEA. This CDR3 has 14 residues.

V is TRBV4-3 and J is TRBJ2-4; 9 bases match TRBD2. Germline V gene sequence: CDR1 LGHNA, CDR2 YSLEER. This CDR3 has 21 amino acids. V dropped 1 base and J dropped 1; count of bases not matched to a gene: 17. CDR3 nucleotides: TGCGCCAGCAGCCAAGGTCCTTCGATAGCGGGAGCAGTTGGGGCCAAAAACATTCAGTACTTC. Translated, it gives CASSQGPSIAGAVGAKNIQYF.

CDR3 sequence (DNA): TGTGCCAGCAGCTTGCCGGGACAGGGATACACCGGGGAGCTGTTTTTT. Protein: CASSLPGQGYTGELFF. V gene TRBV5-8 combines with J gene TRBJ2-2; TRBD1 aligns across 9 bases. V was pared by 1 base and J by 3 bases, with 4 bases of the junction left unmatched. Per germline, CDR1 SGHTS and CDR2 YDEGEE. The CDR3 consists of 16 residues.

The CDR3 reads CASSLGHIYSGANVLTF. DNA for the CDR3: TGTGCCAGCAGCCTTGGACACATATACTCTGGGGCCAACGTCCTGACTTTC. V and J are TRBV28 and TRBJ2-6; D might be TRBD1 (5 bases). V lost 6 bases, J lost 0 bases, and 15 bases lay in between. From germline, CDR1 is MDHEN and CDR2 SYDVKM. This CDR3 contains 17 residues. Combining the CDR3 with reference TRBV28 and TRBJ2-6 gives the whole variable domain DVKVTQSSRYLVKRTGEKVFLECVQDMDHENMFWYRQDPGLGLRLIYFSYDVKMKEKGDIPEGYSVSREKKERFSLILESASTNQTSMYLCASSLGHIYSGANVLTFGAGSRLTVL.

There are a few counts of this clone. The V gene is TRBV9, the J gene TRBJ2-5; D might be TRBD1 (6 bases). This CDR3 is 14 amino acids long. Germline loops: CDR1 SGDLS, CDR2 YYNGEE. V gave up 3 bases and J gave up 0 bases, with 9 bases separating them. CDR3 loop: CASSATGNQETQYF. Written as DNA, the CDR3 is TGTGCCAGCAGCGCGACAGGAAACCAAGAGACCCAGTACTTC.

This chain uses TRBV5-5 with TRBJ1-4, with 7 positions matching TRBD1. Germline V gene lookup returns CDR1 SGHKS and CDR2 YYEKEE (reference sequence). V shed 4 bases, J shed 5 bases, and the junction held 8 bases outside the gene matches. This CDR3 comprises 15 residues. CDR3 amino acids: CASSPRGKDNEKLFF. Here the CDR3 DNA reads TGTGCCAGCAGCCCCAGGGGGAAGGACAATGAAAAACTGTTTTTT.

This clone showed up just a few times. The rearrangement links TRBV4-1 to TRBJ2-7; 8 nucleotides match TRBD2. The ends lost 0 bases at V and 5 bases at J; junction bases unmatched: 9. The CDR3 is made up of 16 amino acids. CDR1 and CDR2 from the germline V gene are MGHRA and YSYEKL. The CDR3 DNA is TGCGCCAGCAGCCAAGATCGTACGGGAGGGCCCCACGAGCAGTACTTC. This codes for CASSQDRTGGPHEQYF.

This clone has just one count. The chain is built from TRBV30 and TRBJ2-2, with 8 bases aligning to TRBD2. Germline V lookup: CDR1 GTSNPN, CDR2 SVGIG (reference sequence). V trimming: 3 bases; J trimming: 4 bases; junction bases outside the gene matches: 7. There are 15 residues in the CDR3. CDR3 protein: CAWSGLAAITGELFF. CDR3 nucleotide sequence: TGTGCCTGGAGCGGACTAGCTGCGATCACCGGGGAGCTGTTTTTT.

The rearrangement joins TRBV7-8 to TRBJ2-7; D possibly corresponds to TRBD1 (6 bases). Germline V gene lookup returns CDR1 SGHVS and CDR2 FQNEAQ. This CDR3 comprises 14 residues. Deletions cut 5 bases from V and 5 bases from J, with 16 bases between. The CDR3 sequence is CASSLDRPPHEQYF. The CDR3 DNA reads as TGTGCCAGCAGCCTTGACAGGCCCCCCCACGAGCAGTACTTC.

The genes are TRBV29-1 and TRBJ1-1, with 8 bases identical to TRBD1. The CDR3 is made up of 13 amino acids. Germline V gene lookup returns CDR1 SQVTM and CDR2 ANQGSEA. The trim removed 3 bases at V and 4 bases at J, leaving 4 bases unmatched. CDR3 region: CSVDGQGATEAFF. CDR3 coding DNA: TGCAGCGTTGACGGCCAGGGGGCCACTGAAGCTTTCTTT.

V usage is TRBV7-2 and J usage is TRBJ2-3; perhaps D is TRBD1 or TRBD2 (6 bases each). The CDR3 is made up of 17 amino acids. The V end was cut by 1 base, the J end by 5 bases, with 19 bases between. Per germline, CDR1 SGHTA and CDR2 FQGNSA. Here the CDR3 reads CASSLGGTRGAGDTQYF. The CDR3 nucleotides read TGTGCCAGCAGCTTAGGGGGCACTAGGGGGGCGGGAGATACGCAGTATTTT.

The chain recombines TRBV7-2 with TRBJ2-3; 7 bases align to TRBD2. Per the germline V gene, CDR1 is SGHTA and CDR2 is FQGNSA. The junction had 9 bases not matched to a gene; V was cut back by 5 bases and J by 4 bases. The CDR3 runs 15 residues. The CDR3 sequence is CASSGPGGSADTQYF. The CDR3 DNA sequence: TGTGCCAGCAGCGGACCAGGCGGGAGCGCAGATACGCAGTATTTT.

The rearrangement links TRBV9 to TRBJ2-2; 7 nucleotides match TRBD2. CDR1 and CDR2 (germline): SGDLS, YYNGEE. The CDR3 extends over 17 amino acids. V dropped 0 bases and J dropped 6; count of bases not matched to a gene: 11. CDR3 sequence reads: CASSVDPSGFLPGELFF. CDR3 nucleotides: TGTGCCAGCAGCGTAGATCCTAGCGGTTTCCTCCCCGGGGAGCTGTTTTTT.

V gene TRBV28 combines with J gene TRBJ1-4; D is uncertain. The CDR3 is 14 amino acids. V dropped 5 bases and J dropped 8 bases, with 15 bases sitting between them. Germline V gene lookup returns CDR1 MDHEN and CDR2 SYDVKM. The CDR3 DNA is TGTGCCAGCAGTCCTGGTGGGGTCCGGGAAAAACTGTTTTTT. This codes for CASSPGGVREKLFF.

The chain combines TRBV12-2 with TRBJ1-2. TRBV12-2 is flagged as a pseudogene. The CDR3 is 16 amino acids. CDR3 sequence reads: CASRPRKPRKTYGYTF. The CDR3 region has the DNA TGTGCAAGTCGCCCTAGAAAGCCACGAAAGACCTATGGCTACACCTTC.

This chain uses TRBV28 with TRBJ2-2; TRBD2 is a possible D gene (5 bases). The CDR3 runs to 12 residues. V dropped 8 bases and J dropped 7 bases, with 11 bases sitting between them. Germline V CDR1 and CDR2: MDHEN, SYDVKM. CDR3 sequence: CASRGSGGELFF. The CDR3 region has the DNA TGTGCCAGCCGCGGGTCAGGCGGGGAGCTGTTTTTT. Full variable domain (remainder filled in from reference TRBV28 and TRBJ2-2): DVKVTQSSRYLVKRTGEKVFLECVQDMDHENMFWYRQDPGLGLRLIYFSYDVKMKEKGDIPEGYSVSREKKERFSLILESASTNQTSMYLCASRGSGGELFFGEGSRLTVL.

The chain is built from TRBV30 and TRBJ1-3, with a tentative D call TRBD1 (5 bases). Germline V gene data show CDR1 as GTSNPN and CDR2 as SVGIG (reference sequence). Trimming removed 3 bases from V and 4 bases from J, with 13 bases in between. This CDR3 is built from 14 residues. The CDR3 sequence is CAWSRRGIGNTIYF. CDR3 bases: TGTGCCTGGAGCCGGCGGGGGATCGGAAACACCATATATTTT.

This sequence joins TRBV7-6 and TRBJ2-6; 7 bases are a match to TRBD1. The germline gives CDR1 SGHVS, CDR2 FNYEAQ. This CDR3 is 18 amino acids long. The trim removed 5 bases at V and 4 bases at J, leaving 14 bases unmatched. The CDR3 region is CASSPNGQGESGANVLTF. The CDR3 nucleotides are TGTGCCAGCAGCCCCAATGGGCAGGGGGAGTCCGGGGCCAACGTCCTGACTTTC. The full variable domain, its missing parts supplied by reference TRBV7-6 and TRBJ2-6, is GAGVSQSPRYKVTKRGQDVALRCDPISGHVSLYWYRQALGQGPEFLTYFNYEAQQDKSGLPNDRFSAERPEGSISTLTIQRTEQRDSAMYRCASSPNGQGESGANVLTFGAGSRLTVL.

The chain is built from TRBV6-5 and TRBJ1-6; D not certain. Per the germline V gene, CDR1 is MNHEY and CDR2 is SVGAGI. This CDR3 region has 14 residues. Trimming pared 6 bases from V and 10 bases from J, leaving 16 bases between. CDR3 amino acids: CASRTPGLTSPLHF. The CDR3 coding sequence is TGTGCCAGCAGGACACCAGGCCTCACCTCACCCCTCCACTTT.

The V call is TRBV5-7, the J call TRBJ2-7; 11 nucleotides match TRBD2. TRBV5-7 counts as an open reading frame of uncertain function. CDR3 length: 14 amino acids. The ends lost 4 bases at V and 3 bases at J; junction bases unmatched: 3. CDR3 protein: CASSVGLADYEQYF. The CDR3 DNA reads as TGTGCCAGCAGCGTGGGACTAGCGGACTACGAGCAGTACTTC.

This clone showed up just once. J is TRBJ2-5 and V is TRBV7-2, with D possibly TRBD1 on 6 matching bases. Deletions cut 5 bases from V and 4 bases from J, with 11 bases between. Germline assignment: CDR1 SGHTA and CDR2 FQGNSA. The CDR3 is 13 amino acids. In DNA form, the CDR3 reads TGTGCCAGCAGCGGTGGGGGCCCAGAGACCCAGTACTTC. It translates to CASSGGGPETQYF.

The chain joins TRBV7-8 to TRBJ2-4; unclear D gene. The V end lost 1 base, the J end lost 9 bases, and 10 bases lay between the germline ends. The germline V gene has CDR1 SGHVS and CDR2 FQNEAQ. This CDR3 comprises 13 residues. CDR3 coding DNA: TGTGCCAGCAGCTTAGGTGGTGACACCATTCAGTACTTC. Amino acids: CASSLGGDTIQYF.

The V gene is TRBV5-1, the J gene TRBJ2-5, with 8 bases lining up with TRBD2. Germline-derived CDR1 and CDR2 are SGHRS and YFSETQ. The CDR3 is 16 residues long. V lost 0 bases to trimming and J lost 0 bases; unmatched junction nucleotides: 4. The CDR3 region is CASSLGGGGNQETQYF. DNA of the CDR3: TGCGCCAGCAGCTTGGGGGGCGGGGGGAACCAAGAGACCCAGTACTTC.

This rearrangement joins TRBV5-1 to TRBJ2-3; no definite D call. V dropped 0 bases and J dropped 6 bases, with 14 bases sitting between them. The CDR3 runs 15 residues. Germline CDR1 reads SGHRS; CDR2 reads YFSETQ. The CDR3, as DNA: TGCGCCAGCAGCTTGGCATCGTGGTCCTCGGATACGCAGTATTTT. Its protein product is CASSLASWSSDTQYF.

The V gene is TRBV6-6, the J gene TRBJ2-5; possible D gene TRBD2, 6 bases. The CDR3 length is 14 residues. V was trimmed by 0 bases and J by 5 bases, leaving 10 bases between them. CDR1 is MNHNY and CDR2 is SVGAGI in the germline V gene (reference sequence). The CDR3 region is CASSYSGGRETQYF. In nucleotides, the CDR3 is TGTGCCAGCAGTTACTCCGGGGGTCGGGAGACCCAGTACTTC.

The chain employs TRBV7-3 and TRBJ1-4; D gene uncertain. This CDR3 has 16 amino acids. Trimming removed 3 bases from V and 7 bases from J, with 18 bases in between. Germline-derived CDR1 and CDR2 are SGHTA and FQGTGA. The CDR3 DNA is TGTGCCAGCAGCTTGAGGGTCTGGGCTGGGATTGAAAAACTGTTTTTT. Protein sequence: CASSLRVWAGIEKLFF.

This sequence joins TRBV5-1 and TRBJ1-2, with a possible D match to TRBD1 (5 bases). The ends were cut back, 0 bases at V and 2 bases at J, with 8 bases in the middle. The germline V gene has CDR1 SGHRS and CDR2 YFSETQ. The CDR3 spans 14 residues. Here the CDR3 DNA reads TGCGCCAGCAGCTTGGGGGAGGGGAACTATGGCTACACCTTC. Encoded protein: CASSLGEGNYGYTF.

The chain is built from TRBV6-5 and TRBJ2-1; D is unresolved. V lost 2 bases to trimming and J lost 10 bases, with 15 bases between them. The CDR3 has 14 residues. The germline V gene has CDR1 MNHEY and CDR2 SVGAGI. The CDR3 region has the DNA TGTGCCAGCAGTTACGGGCGATTAGGTCGGGAGCAGTTCTTC. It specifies CASSYGRLGREQFF.

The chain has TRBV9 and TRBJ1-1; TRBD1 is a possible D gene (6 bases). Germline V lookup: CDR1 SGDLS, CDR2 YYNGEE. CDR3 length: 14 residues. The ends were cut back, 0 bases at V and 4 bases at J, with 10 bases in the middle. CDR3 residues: CASSVDEGVTEAFF. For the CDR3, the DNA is TGTGCCAGCAGCGTAGATGAGGGGGTCACTGAAGCTTTCTTT.

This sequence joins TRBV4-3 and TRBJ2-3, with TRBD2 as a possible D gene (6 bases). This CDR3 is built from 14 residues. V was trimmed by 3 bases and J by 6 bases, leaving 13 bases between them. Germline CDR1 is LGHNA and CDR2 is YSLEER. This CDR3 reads CASSHRGEADTQYF. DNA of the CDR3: TGCGCCAGCAGCCATCGAGGGGAGGCTGATACGCAGTATTTT.